The 24 T cell receptor beta chains reported below all come from one sample, sequenced in a study of glioma-infiltrating T cells after dendritic cell vaccination. The repertoire was sequenced with immunoSEQ multiplex PCR; TCRdb's copy has only in-frame clones and lacks some. The profile shows approximately 82,000 clones, around nine tenths of them singletons. The starting material was blood, obtained before dendritic cell vaccination. The source is a human donor with glioblastoma.

This chain connects TRBV5-4 to TRBJ2-1, with a tentative D call TRBD2 (6 bases). V was clipped by 2 bases and J by 0 bases, with 15 bases between them. Germline assignment: CDR1 SGHNT and CDR2 YYREEE (reference sequence). The CDR3 runs to 17 residues. For the CDR3, the DNA is TGTGCCAGCAGCTTAGCTGCTGGGACTGGCTCCTACAATGAGCAGTTCTTC. Protein product: CASSLAAGTGSYNEQFF.

This chain joins TRBV4-2 and TRBJ1-2; D is unclear. Trimming stripped 5 bases from V and 1 base from J, with 17 bases between. The CDR3 runs to 16 residues. Germline V gene data show CDR1 as LGHNA and CDR2 as YNFKEQ. The CDR3 spells CASSEAGFDNNYGYTF. CDR3 nucleotide sequence: TGTGCCAGCAGCGAGGCGGGCTTCGATAATAACTATGGCTACACCTTC.

The CDR3 DNA reads TGTGCCAGCAGTTACCGGGGATTCGTCACTGAAGCTTTCTTT. This sequence encodes CASSYRGFVTEAFF. This chain uses TRBV6-5 with TRBJ1-1; D remains unclear. CDR3 length: 14 residues. Germline V CDR1 and CDR2: MNHEY, SVGAGI. Between the trimmed V and J ends, which lost 2 bases and 4 bases, there was a span of 11 bases.

This chain joins TRBV6-5 and TRBJ1-1; 10 bases fit TRBD1. This CDR3 comprises 13 residues. Germline V CDR1 and CDR2: MNHEY, SVGAGI. Trimming removed 9 bases from V and 4 bases from J; junction bases left unmatched: 5. The CDR3 nucleotides are TGTGCCAGTTTTGGACAGGGGGGCACTGAAGCTTTCTTT. It is translated as CASFGQGGTEAFF.

In this sample, this clone turned up once. The CDR3 DNA reads as TGCGCCAGCAGCCAAAGGTCGGCTAGCACGAGCTACGAGCAGTACTTC. It specifies CASSQRSASTSYEQYF. The V call is TRBV4-1, the J call TRBJ2-7, with a tentative D call TRBD2 (5 bases). The germline gives CDR1 MGHRA, CDR2 YSYEKL. Trimming shortened V by 2 bases and J by 3 bases, and 17 bases separated the two germline ends. This CDR3 is built from 16 residues.

The chain has TRBV4-2 and TRBJ2-7; D possibly corresponds to TRBD2 (6 bases). The germline CDR1 and CDR2 sequences are LGHNA and YNFKEQ. The CDR3 contains 15 residues. The V end was cut by 0 bases, the J end by 1 base, with 10 bases between. The CDR3 DNA is TGTGCCAGCAGCCAAGATTTGCGGGGATCCTACGAGCAGTACTTC. It is translated as CASSQDLRGSYEQYF.

The rearrangement uses TRBV5-6 and TRBJ1-2; no clear D. V was clipped by 0 bases and J by 7 bases, with 10 bases between them. This CDR3 has 13 residues. Per germline, CDR1 SGHDT and CDR2 YYEEEE. The CDR3 region is CASSLGQVSGYTF. The CDR3 DNA sequence: TGTGCCAGCAGCTTGGGACAAGTAAGTGGCTACACCTTC.

This clone was seen just once. The rearrangement uses TRBV7-3 and TRBJ2-3; 7 nucleotides agree with TRBD1. Losses at the gene ends were 4 bases for V and 1 base for J; bases not matched to a gene: 2. Germline CDR1 SGHTA, CDR2 FQGTGA. The CDR3 covers 14 residues. CDR3: CASSSGQGTDTQYF. CDR3 in DNA: TGTGCCAGCAGCTCAGGACAGGGCACAGATACGCAGTATTTT.

This sequence joins TRBV15 and TRBJ2-4; TRBD1 might be the D (6 bases). V was cut by 3 bases and J by 10 bases, with 10 bases left in between. The CDR3 spans 12 residues. CDR1 LNHNV and CDR2 YYDKDF come from the germline V gene (reference sequence). The CDR3: CATSRDSYIQYF. The CDR3 DNA sequence: TGTGCCACCAGCAGGGACAGCTATATTCAGTACTTC.

The rearrangement links TRBV27 to TRBJ2-7; tentative D call: TRBD1 (6 bases). CDR3 size: 14 residues. The germline V and J ends were trimmed by 5 bases and 4 bases, with 15 bases remaining between them. The germline CDR1 and CDR2 sequences are MNHEY and SMNVEV (reference sequence). Written as DNA, the CDR3 is TGTGCCAGCAGTCCTGACAGGAGGACGTACGAGCAGTACTTC. Its translation is CASSPDRRTYEQYF.

The chain is built from TRBV4-1 and TRBJ2-1; the match to TRBD2 covers 11 bases. The CDR3 totals 17 residues. V lost 0 bases and J lost 3; bases outside the gene matches: 4. CDR1 MGHRA and CDR2 YSYEKL come from the germline V gene. Here the CDR3 DNA reads TGCGCCAGCAGCCAAGAAACCGGGACTAGCGGCTACAATGAGCAGTTCTTC. Amino acids: CASSQETGTSGYNEQFF.

This chain links TRBV5-1 with TRBJ2-6; possible D gene TRBD2, 7 bases. Germline loops: CDR1 SGHRS, CDR2 YFSETQ. The CDR3 runs 16 residues. Trimming took 0 bases from V and 4 from J, leaving 11 bases between them. The chain's CDR3 is CASSLEGGPGANVLTF. As DNA, the CDR3 is TGCGCCAGCAGCTTGGAGGGGGGGCCCGGGGCCAACGTCCTGACTTTC.

About this clone: The junction departs from the called germline gene at one end, perhaps through a read error. J is TRBJ2-5 and V is TRBV2; no firm D call. This CDR3 is 13 amino acids long. Germline CDR1 SNHLY, CDR2 FYNNEI. The CDR3 loop reads CASSPGPQEAQYF. For the CDR3, the DNA is TGTGCCAGCAGTCCCGGTCCCCAAGAGGCCCAGTACTTC.

This rearrangement joins TRBV5-1 to TRBJ2-1; 9 bases align to TRBD2. Germline V gives CDR1 SGHRS, CDR2 YFSETQ. The CDR3 totals 17 residues. V trimming: 0 bases; J trimming: 4 bases; junction bases outside the gene matches: 8. CDR3 bases: TGCGCCAGCAGCTTGGAAGGCCTAGCGGGGTCTTACAATGAGCAGTTCTTC. Amino acids: CASSLEGLAGSYNEQFF. Supplemented by reference TRBV5-1 and TRBJ2-1, the full variable domain reads KAGVTQTPRYLIKTRGQQVTLSCSPISGHRSVSWYQQTPGQGLQFLFEYFSETQRNKGNFPGRFSGRQFSNSRSEMNVSTLELGDSALYLCASSLEGLAGSYNEQFFGPGTRLTVL.

The chain joins TRBV6-6 to TRBJ1-5, with 7 bases lining up with TRBD1. The CDR3 length is 15 residues. After removal of 6 bases from V and 0 bases from J, the junction contained 5 bases not matched to a gene. Germline V gene sequence: CDR1 MNHNY, CDR2 SVGAGI (reference sequence). The CDR3: CASRQGVLSNQPQHF. The CDR3 region has the DNA TGTGCCAGCAGGCAGGGGGTACTTAGCAATCAGCCCCAGCATTTT.

V usage is TRBV6-1 and J usage is TRBJ2-3; the match to TRBD1 covers 7 bases. Germline CDR1 MNHNS, CDR2 SASEGT. With 8 bases clipped from V and 2 bases from J, the junction kept 7 bases outside the gene matches. The CDR3 is made up of 14 amino acids. DNA of the CDR3: TGTGCCAGCCGACAGGGAATCAACACAGATACGCAGTATTTT. Translated: CASRQGINTDTQYF.

This chain joins TRBV7-3 and TRBJ2-1; 11 positions match TRBD2. Unmatched junction bases numbered 21, after V lost 7 bases and J lost 4 bases. Germline V lookup: CDR1 SGHTA, CDR2 FQGTGA. The CDR3 runs 20 residues. CDR3 protein: CASIPERAFATSGMYNEQFF. CDR3 DNA sequence: TGTGCCAGCATCCCCGAGCGGGCCTTTGCGACTAGCGGGATGTACAATGAGCAGTTCTTC. Based on the CDR3 plus reference TRBV7-3 and TRBJ2-1, the full variable domain is GAGVSQTPSNKVTEKGKYVELRCDPISGHTALYWYRQSLGQGPEFLIYFQGTGAADDSGLPNDRFFAVRPEGSVSTLKIQRTERGDSAVYLCASIPERAFATSGMYNEQFFGPGTRLTVL.

This chain connects TRBV6-1 to TRBJ1-2; 8 bases agree with TRBD1. The V gene end was trimmed by 4 bases and the J gene end by 6 bases; junction bases not matched to a gene: 1. CDR3 length: 12 residues. Germline values: CDR1 MNHNS, CDR2 SASEGT. CDR3: CASSGTGNGYTF. The CDR3 DNA follows: TGTGCCAGCAGTGGGACAGGGAATGGCTACACCTTC.

The gene calls are TRBV7-2 and TRBJ2-3; a weak D match, TRBD2 (5 bases). Between the trimmed V and J ends, which lost 1 base and 4 bases, there was a span of 9 bases. Germline-derived CDR1 and CDR2 are SGHTA and FQGNSA. The CDR3 is 14 amino acids. In DNA, the CDR3 is TGTGCCAGCAGCTTAGAGGCGGGTGCAGATACGCAGTATTTT. This sequence encodes CASSLEAGADTQYF.

The chain recombines TRBV29-1 with TRBJ1-2; 9 bases align to TRBD1. This CDR3 comprises 17 residues. CDR1 and CDR2 (germline): SQVTM, ANQGSEA. V lost 2 bases, J lost 0 bases, and 10 bases stayed unmatched. CDR3 loop: CSVERPRDRATNYGYTF. Here the CDR3 DNA reads TGCAGCGTTGAACGCCCACGGGACAGGGCAACTAACTATGGCTACACCTTC.

The chain links TRBV6-1 to TRBJ1-2, with 9 bases lining up with TRBD1. Trimming removed 2 bases from V and 3 bases from J; junction bases left unmatched: 4. This CDR3 region has 15 residues. Germline V lookup: CDR1 MNHNS, CDR2 SASEGT. CDR3 nucleotides: TGTGCCAGCAGTGAAAGGGACAGGGTAGACTATGGCTACACCTTC. It codes for CASSERDRVDYGYTF.

The chain uses TRBV6-5 and TRBJ2-2; possibly TRBD2 for D (5 bases). CDR1 MNHEY and CDR2 SVGAGI come from the germline V gene. Between the trimmed V and J ends, which lost 6 bases and 3 bases, there was a span of 14 bases. The CDR3 runs to 15 residues. The CDR3 reads CASRAGGRDTGELFF. The CDR3 DNA reads as TGTGCCAGCAGGGCAGGAGGAAGGGACACCGGGGAGCTGTTTTTT.

The sample holds one count of this clone. This chain connects TRBV6-1 to TRBJ1-2, with D tentatively TRBD1 (5 bases). Germline V lookup: CDR1 MNHNS, CDR2 SASEGT. The V and J ends lost 2 bases and 0 bases respectively, with 7 bases between them. This CDR3 is 14 amino acids long. For the CDR3, the DNA is TGTGCCAGCAGTGAACGGGGGGCTAACTATGGCTACACCTTC. Residues: CASSERGANYGYTF.

V usage is TRBV30 and J usage is TRBJ2-1, with 7 bases matching TRBD2. CDR3 size: 15 residues. J lost 4 bases, V lost 1 base, and 7 bases had no gene match. Germline V gene data show CDR1 as GTSNPN and CDR2 as SVGIG (reference sequence). The CDR3 is CAWSEKGGAYNEQFF. The DNA of the CDR3 is TGTGCCTGGAGTGAAAAGGGAGGGGCTTACAATGAGCAGTTCTTC.